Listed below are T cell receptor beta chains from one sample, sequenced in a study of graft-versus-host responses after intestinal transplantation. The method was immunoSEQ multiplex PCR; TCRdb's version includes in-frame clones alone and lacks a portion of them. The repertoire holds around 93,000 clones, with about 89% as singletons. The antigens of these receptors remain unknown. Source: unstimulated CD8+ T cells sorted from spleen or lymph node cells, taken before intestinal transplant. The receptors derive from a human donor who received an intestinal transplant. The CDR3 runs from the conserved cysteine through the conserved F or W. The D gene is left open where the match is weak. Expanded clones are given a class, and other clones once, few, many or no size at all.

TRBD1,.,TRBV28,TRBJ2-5,TGTGCCAGCACCTGGGGGACAGGGGGCCAAGAGACCCAGTACTTC,CASTWGTGGQETQYF
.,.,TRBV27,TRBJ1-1,TGTGCCAGCAGTTTTATAGGGGGCACTGAAGCTTTCTTT,CASSFIGGTEAFF
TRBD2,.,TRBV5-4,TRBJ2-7,TGTGCCAGCAGCCCGGGGGGATACGAGCAGTACTTC,CASSPGGYEQYF
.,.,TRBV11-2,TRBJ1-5,TGTGCCAGCAGCTGGACAGGCAATCAGCCCCAGCATTTT,CASSWTGNQPQHF
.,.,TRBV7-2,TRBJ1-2,TGTGCCAGCAGCTCTTGGAATGGCTACACCTTC,CASSSWNGYTF
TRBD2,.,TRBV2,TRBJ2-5,TGTGCCAGCAGTGAGGCTAGCGGGGGGGCCGCAGGAGAGACCCAGTACTTC,CASSEASGGAAGETQYF
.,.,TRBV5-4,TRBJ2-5,TGTGCCAGCAGCTTAGGGGATTATTCGAGCCAAGAGACCCAGTACTTC,CASSLGDYSSQETQYF
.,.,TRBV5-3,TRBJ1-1,TGTGCCAGAAGCTTCTCTCACAAGGAAGCTTTCTTT,CARSFSHKEAFF
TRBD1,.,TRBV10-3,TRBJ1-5,TGTGCCATCAGTGAGGGGCAGGGGGAAAACCAGCCCCAGCATTTT,CAISEGQGENQPQHF
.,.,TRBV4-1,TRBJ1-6,TGCGCCAGCAGCCAATACGCCCCGCTATCCTCCTATAATTCACCCCTCCACTTT,CASSQYAPLSSYNSPLHF
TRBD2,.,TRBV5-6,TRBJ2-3,TGTGCCAGCAGCTTACTGACTAGCGGGAGCCACCCAAGCACAGATACGCAGTATTTT,CASSLLTSGSHPSTDTQYF
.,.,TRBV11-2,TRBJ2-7,TGTGCCAGCAGCTCAGCCTACGAGCAGTACTTC,CASSSAYEQYF
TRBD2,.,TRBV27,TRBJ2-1,TGTGCCAGCAGTTTCCTCGGGGAGGGTTGGCACAATGAGCAGTTCTTC,CASSFLGEGWHNEQFF
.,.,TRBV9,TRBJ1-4,TGTGCCAGCAGCGTAGCGTTACAGGGTGAAAAACTGTTTTTT,CASSVALQGEKLFF
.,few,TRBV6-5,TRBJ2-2,TGTGCCAGCAGGGCGAACACCGGGGAGCTGTTTTTT,CASRANTGELFF
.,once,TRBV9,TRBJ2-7,TGTGCCAGCAGCGTAGGAAAGCGAAACGAGCAGTACTTC,CASSVGKRNEQYF
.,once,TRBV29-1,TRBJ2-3,TGCAGCGTTGAAGGGGCAGATACGCAGTATTTT,CSVEGADTQYF
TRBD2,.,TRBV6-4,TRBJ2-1,TGTGCCAGCAGTGACGCCCTAGCGGGGAACAATGAGCAGTTCTTC,CASSDALAGNNEQFF
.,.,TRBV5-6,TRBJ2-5,TGTGCCAGCAGCTTGGCCCCGGGATCGGAGACCCAGTACTTC,CASSLAPGSETQYF
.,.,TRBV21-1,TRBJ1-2,TGTGCCAGCAGCAAAGGAAGGGGCTTAATACCTAACTATGGCTACACCTTC,CASSKGRGLIPNYGYTF
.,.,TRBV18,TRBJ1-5,TGTGCCAGCTCACCAGCAGGGGCTGAACTCTTTCAGCCCCAGCATTTT,CASSPAGAELFQPQHF
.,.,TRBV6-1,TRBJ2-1,TGTGCCAGCAGTGTATCCCCGGGGTACAATGAGCAGTTCTTC,CASSVSPGYNEQFF
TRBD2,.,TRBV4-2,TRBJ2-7,TGTGCCAGCAGCCAGGGCCAAGGGTGGGAGGGGAGCTCCTACGAGCAGTACTTC,CASSQGQGWEGSSYEQYF
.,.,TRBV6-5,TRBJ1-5,TGTGCCAGCAGTTACGAACCCGCGGAGCCCCAGCATTTT,CASSYEPAEPQHF
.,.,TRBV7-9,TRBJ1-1,TGTGCCAGCAGCTTAAAGGGCTTGAACACTGAAGCTTTCTTT,CASSLKGLNTEAFF
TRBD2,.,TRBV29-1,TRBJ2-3,TGCAGCGTTCCATTTGCGGGAGGGCGGACAGATACGCAGTATTTT,CSVPFAGGRTDTQYF
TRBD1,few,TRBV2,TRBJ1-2,TGTGCCAGCAGAACAACAGGGGCTGAAGGCTACACCTTC,CASRTTGAEGYTF
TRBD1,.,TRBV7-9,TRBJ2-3,TGTGCCAGCAGCTCCAGACAGGGGGCAACGGATACGCAGTATTTT,CASSSRQGATDTQYF
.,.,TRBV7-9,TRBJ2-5,TGTGCCAGCAGCCCAGCCCCGGGACCATCTCGTGAGACCCAGTACTTC,CASSPAPGPSRETQYF
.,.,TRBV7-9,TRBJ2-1,TGTGCCAGCAGCTCCCCTATTACAGGCGGGGATGAGCAGTTCTTC,CASSSPITGGDEQFF
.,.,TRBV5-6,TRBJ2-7,TGTGCCAGCAGCTGGGGGGCCCGATACGAGCAGTACTTC,CASSWGARYEQYF
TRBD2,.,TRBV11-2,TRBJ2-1,TGTGCCAGCAGCCCTAGCGGGGGGGCCTTGGATGAGCAGTTCTTC,CASSPSGGALDEQFF
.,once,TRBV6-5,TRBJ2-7,TGTGCCACCGACCAGGGACCATCGGAGAGCGAGCAGTACTTC,CATDQGPSESEQYF
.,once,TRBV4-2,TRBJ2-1,TGTGCCAGCAGCCAAGATCTTGCGGACTCCGAGCAGTTCTTC,CASSQDLADSEQFF
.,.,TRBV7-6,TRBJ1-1,TGTGCCAGCAGCTTATCTGGGGAGGGGAACACTGAAGCTTTCTTT,CASSLSGEGNTEAFF
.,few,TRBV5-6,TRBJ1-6,TGTGCCAGCAGCTTGGGGGCGGCTACACCCCTCCACTTT,CASSLGAATPLHF
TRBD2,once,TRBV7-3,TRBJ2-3,TGTGCCAGCAGCCCGGGACTAGCGGGAGTAGCAGATACGCAGTATTTT,CASSPGLAGVADTQYF
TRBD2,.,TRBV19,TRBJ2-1,TGTGCCAGTAGTCTCGCTAGCGGATACAATGAGCAGTTCTTC,CASSLASGYNEQFF
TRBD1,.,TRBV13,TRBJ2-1,TGTGCCAGCAGCCTTGGGACAGGGTCAGGCAATGAGCAGTTCTTC,CASSLGTGSGNEQFF
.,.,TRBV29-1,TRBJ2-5,TGCAGCGTTGATCTACAGGGTGAGACCCAGTACTTC,CSVDLQGETQYF
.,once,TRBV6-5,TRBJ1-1,TGTGCCAGCAGTTTCCGACAGCTATCGACTGAAGCTTTCTTT,CASSFRQLSTEAFF
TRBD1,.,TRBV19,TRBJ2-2,TGTGCCAGTAACGCAGGGGGAACCGGGGAGCTGTTTTTT,CASNAGGTGELFF
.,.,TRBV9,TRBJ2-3,TGTGCCAGCAGCGTAGAGGCGGAGACTTATGGCACAGATACGCAGTATTTT,CASSVEAETYGTDTQYF